This record concerns one T cell receptor beta chain sequence. The antigen is undetermined. For the second PCR, which ran for about 6 to 11 cycles, a sample-barcoded 5' primer and a J-beta primer mix were used. MiXCR was run by TCRdb on the 5' RACE reads, yielding one entry per CDR3 protein. The sample consists of hundreds of thousands of distinct CDR3 sequences, roughly 46% of them appearing once. The V end was cut by 3 bases, the J end by 9 bases, with 28 bases between. The CDR3 is made up of 18 amino acids. Germline V gives CDR1 SGDLS, CDR2 YYNGEE. The data stem from a study of blood T cells in healthy people across ages. Study-wide results and caveats: Unknown CMV status may confound age-related changes in expanded clones.

Specimen: blood. The chain combines TRBV9 with TRBJ2-1; a weak D match, TRBD1 (8 bases). This TCR was sampled from a man at least 80 years old in good health. CDR3 coding DNA: TGTGCCAGCAGCGGCGACAGGGGAGGGACTCATGTCCCCCGTGAGCAGTTCTTC. Protein product: CASSGDRGGTHVPREQFF. Filled out from reference TRBV9 and TRBJ2-1, the complete variable domain reads DSGVTQTPKHLITATGQRVTLRCSPRSGDLSVYWYQQSLDQGLQFLIQYYNGEERAKGNILERFSAQQFPDLHSELNLSSLELGDSALYFCASSGDRGGTHVPREQFFGPGTRLTVL.